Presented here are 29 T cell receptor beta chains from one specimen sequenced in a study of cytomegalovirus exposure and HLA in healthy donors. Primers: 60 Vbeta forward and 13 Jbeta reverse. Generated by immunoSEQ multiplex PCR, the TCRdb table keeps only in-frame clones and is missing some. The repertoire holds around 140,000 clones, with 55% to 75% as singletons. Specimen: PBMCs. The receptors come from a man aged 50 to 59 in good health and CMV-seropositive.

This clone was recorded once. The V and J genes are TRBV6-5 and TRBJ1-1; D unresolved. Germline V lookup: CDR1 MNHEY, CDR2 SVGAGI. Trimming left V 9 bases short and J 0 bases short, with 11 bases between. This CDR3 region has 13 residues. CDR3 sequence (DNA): TGTGCCAGTTCGTCGCGGATGAACACTGAAGCTTTCTTT. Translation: CASSSRMNTEAFF.

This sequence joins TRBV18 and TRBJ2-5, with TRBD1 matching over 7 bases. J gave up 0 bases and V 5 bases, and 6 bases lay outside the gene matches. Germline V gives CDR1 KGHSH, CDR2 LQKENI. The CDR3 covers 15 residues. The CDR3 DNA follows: TGTGCCAGCTCAGCCGGGACAGCGTACCAAGAGACCCAGTACTTC. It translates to CASSAGTAYQETQYF.

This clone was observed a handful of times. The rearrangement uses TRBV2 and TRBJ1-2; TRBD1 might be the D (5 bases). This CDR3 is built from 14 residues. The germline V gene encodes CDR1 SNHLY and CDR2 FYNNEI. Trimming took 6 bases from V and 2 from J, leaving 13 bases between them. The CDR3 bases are TGTGCCAGCAGCTTAGGGGTTTTAAACTATGGCTACACCTTC. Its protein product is CASSLGVLNYGYTF.

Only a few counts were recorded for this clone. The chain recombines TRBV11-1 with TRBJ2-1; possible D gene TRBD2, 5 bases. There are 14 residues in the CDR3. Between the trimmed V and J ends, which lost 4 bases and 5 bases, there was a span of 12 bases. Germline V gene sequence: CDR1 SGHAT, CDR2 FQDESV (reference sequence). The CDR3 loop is CASSWGARDNEQFF. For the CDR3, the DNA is TGTGCCAGCAGCTGGGGAGCCCGAGACAATGAGCAGTTCTTC.

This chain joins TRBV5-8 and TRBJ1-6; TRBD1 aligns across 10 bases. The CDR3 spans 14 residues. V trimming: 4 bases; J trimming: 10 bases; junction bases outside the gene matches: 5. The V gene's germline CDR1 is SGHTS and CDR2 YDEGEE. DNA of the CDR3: TGTGCCAGCAGCCTGACAGGGGGCCGGTCACCCCTCCACTTT. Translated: CASSLTGGRSPLHF.

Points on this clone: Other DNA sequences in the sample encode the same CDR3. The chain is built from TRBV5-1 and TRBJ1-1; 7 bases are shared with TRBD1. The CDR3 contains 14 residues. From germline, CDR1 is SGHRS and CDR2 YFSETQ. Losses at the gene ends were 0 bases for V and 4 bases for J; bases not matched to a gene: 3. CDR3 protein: CASSLGQGGTEAFF. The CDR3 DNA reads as TGCGCCAGCAGCTTGGGACAGGGAGGCACTGAAGCTTTCTTT.

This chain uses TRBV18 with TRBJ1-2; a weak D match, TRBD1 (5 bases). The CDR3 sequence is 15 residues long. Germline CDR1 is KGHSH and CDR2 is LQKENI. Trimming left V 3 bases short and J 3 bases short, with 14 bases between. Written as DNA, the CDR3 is TGTGCCAGCTCACCTGGGGGAGGAATTGACTATGGCTACACCTTC. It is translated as CASSPGGGIDYGYTF.

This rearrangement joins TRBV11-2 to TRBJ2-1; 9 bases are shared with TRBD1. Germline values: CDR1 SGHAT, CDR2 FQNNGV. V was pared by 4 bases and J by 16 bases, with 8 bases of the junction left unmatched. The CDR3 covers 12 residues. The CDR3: CASSSNRDRAFF. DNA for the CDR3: TGTGCCAGCAGCTCCAACCGGGACAGGGCTTTCTTC.

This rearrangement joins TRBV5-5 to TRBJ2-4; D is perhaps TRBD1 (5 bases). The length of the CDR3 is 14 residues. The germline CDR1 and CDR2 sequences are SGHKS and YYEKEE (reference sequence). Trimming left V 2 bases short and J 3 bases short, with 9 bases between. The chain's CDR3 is CASSFDSGKNIQYF. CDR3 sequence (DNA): TGTGCCAGCAGCTTCGACAGTGGCAAAAACATTCAGTACTTC.

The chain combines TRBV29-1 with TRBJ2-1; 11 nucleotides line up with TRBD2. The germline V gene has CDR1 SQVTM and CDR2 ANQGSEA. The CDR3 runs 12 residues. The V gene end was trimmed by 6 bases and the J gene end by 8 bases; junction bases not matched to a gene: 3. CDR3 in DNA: TGCAGCGTCCGACTAGCGGGGTATGAGCAGTTCTTC. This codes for CSVRLAGYEQFF.

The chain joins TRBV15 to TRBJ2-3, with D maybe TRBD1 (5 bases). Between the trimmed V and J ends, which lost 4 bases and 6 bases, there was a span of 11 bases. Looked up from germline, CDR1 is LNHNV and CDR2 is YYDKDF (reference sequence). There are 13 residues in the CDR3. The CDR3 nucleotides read TGTGCCACCAGCATCCGACAGCAGGATACGCAGTATTTT. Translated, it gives CATSIRQQDTQYF. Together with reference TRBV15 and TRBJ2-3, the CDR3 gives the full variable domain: DAMVIQNPRYQVTQFGKPVTLSCSQTLNHNVMYWYQQKSSQAPKLLFHYYDKDFNNEADTPDNFQSRRPNTSFCFLDIRSPGLGDTAMYLCATSIRQQDTQYFGPGTRLTVL.

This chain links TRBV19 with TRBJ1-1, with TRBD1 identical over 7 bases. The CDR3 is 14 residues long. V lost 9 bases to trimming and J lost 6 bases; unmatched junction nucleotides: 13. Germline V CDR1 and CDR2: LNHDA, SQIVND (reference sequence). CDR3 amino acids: CASFPQGSKAEAFF. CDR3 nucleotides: TGTGCCAGCTTTCCACAGGGGTCGAAGGCTGAAGCTTTCTTT. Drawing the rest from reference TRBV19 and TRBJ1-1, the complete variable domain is DGGITQSPKYLFRKEGQNVTLSCEQNLNHDAMYWYRQDPGQGLRLIYYSQIVNDFQKGDIAEGYSVSREKKESFPLTVTSAQKNPTAFYLCASFPQGSKAEAFFGQGTRLTVV.

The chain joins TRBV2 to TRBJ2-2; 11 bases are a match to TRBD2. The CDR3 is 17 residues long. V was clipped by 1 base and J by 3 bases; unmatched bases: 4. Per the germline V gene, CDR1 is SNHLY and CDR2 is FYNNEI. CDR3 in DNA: TGTGCCAGCAGTGAAGGTAGACTAGCGGGACACACCGGGGAGCTGTTTTTT. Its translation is CASSEGRLAGHTGELFF.

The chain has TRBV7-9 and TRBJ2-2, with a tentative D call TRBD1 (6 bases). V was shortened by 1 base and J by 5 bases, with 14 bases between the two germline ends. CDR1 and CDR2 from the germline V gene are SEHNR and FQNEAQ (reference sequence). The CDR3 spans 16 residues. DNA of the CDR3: TGTGCCAGCAGCTTAGTGGCGCCAGGGGTTACCGGGGAGCTGTTTTTT. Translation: CASSLVAPGVTGELFF.

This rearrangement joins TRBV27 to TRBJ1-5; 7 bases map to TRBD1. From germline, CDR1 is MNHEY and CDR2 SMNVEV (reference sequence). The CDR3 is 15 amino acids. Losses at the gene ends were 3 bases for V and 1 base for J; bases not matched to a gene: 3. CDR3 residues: CASSFGTASNQPQHF. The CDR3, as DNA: TGTGCCAGCAGTTTCGGGACAGCCAGCAATCAGCCCCAGCATTTT.

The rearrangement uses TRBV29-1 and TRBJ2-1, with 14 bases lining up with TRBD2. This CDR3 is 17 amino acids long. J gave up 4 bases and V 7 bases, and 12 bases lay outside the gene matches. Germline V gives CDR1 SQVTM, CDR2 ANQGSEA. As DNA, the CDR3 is TGCAGCGGGTTGAGGACTAGCGGGAGGTCAGTATACAATGAGCAGTTCTTC. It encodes CSGLRTSGRSVYNEQFF.

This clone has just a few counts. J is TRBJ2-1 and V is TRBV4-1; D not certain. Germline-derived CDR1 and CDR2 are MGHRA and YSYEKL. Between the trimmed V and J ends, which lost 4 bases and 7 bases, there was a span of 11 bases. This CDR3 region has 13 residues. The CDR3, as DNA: TGCGCCAGCAGCCTACCCCCCCGGAATGAGCAGTTCTTC. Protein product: CASSLPPRNEQFF.

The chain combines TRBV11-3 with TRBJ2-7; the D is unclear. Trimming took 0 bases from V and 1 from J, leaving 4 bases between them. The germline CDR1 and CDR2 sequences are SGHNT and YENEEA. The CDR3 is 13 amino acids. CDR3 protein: CASSLDSSYEQYF. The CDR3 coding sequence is TGTGCCAGCAGCTTAGACAGTTCCTACGAGCAGTACTTC.

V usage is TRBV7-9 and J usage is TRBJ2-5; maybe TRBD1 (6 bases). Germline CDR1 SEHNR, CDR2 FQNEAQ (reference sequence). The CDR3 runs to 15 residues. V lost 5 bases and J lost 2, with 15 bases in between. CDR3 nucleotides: TGTGCCAGCAGCCTCCAGGGGCCGGGGCAAGAGACCCAGTACTTC. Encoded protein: CASSLQGPGQETQYF.

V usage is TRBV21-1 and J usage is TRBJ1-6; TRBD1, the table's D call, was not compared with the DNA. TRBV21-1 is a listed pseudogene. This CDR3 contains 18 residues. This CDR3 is CASSKEYRALSYNSPLHF. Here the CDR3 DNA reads TGTGCCAGCAGCAAAGAGTACAGGGCCCTCTCCTATAATTCACCCCTCCACTTT.

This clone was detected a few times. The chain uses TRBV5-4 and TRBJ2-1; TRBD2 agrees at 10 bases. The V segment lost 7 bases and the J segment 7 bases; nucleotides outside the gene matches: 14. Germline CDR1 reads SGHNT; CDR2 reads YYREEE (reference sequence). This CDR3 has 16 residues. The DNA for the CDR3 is TGTGCCAGCTTCCCAGCTAGCGGGAGAGTAACAAATGAGCAGTTCTTC. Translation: CASFPASGRVTNEQFF.

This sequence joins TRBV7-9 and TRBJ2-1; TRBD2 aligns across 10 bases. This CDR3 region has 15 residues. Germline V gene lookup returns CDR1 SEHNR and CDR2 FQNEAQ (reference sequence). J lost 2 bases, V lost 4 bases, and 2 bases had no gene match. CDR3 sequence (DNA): TGTGCCAGCAGCTATAGCGGGGGGACCTACAATGAGCAGTTCTTC. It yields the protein CASSYSGGTYNEQFF.

CDR3 DNA: TGTGCCAGCAGAAAAGACGGGGGGGAACGGGAAGCTTTCTTT. Translation: CASRKDGGEREAFF. V and J are TRBV7-9 and TRBJ1-1, with D perhaps matching TRBD1 (5 bases). Germline lookup yields CDR1 SEHNR and CDR2 FQNEAQ (reference sequence). This CDR3 comprises 14 residues. V lost 6 bases and J 8 bases, leaving 19 bases between the germline ends.

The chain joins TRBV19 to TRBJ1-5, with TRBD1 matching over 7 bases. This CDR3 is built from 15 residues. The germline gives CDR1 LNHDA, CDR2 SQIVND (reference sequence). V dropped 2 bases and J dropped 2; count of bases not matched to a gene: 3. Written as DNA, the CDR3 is TGTGCCAGTAGTATAAACAGGGGAGGCAATCAGCCCCAGCATTTT. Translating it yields CASSINRGGNQPQHF.

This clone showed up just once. CDR3 nucleotides: TGTGCCAGCAGCACCCAGACAGGGTCGAACACTGAAGCTTTCTTT. Protein sequence: CASSTQTGSNTEAFF. The gene calls are TRBV7-2 and TRBJ1-1; 7 bases fit TRBD1. In germline, CDR1 is SGHTA, CDR2 FQGNSA. V dropped 5 bases and J dropped 1; count of bases not matched to a gene: 7. The CDR3 covers 15 residues.

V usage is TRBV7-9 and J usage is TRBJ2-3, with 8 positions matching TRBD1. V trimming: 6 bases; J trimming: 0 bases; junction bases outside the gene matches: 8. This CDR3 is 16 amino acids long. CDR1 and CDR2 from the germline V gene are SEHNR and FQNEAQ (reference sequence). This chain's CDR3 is CASSQDRVGSTDTQYF. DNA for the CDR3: TGTGCCAGCAGTCAGGACAGGGTAGGGAGCACAGATACGCAGTATTTT.

The CDR3 coding sequence is TGCGCCAGCAGCTTGGAGTCTAGCGGGTGGGCTCAGTTCTTC. Residues: CASSLESSGWAQFF. V gene TRBV5-1 combines with J gene TRBJ2-1; 8 bases align to TRBD2. Trimming took 0 bases from V and 13 from J; bases not matched to a gene: 9. The CDR3 length is 14 residues. Germline CDR1 is SGHRS and CDR2 is YFSETQ.

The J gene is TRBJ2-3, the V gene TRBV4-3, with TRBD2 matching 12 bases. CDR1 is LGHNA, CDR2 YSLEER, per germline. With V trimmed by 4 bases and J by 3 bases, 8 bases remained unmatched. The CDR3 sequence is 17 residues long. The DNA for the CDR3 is TGCGCCAGCAGCCCGCTGACTAGCGGGAGCAGGACAGATACGCAGTATTTT. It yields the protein CASSPLTSGSRTDTQYF.

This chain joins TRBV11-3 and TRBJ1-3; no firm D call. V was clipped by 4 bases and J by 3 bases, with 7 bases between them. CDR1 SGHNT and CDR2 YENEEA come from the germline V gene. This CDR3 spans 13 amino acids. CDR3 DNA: TGTGCCAGCAGCTCACTATTTGGAAACACCATATATTTT. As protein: CASSSLFGNTIYF. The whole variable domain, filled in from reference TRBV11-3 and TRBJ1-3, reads EAGVVQSPRYKIIEKKQPVAFWCNPISGHNTLYWYLQNLGQGPELLIRYENEEAVDDSQLPKDRFSAERLKGVDSTLKIQPAELGDSAVYLCASSSLFGNTIYFGEGSWLTVV.